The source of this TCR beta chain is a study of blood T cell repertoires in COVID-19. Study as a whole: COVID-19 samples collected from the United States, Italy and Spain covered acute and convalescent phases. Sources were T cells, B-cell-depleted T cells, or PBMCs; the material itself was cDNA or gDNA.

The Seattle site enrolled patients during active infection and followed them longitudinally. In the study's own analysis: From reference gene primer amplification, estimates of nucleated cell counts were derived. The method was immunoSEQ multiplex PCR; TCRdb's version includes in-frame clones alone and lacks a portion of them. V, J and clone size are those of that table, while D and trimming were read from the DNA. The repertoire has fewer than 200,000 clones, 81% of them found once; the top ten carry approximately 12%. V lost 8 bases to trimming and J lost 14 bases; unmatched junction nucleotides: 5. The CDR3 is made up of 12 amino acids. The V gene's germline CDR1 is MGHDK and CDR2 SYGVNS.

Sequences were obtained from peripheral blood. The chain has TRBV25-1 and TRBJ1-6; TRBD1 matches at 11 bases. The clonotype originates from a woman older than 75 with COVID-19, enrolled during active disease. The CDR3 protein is CASEWTGGTLHF. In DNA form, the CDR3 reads TGTGCCAGCGAGTGGACAGGGGGCACCCTCCACTTT.